The sample holds a few counts of the clone carrying this T cell receptor (beta chain). Its antigen is not identified. This sample is drawn from a study of blood T cells in healthy people across ages. General study points: Observed TCR beta diversity per million T cells went down as age went up. This fall followed a roughly linear course with age.

Drawing of peripheral blood yielded about 10 milliliters from each donor. Then a second PCR, running about 6 to 11 cycles, was carried out with a sample-barcoded 5' primer and a J-beta primer mix. MiXCR, applied by TCRdb to the 5' RACE reads, yields one record per CDR3 protein. The profile shows hundreds of thousands of distinct CDR3 sequences, roughly two fifths of them singletons. The sequencing sample was made of blood. The TCR originated in an older man in good health.

The CDR3 bases are TGTGCCAGCAGTTACAAGCGGGGCCCCTTCCCGCTCGAGCAGTACTTC. This gives the protein CASSYKRGPFPLEQYF. The V gene is TRBV6-2 or TRBV6-3, the J gene TRBJ2-7, with TRBD2 identical over 7 bases. In germline, CDR1 is MNHEY, CDR2 SVGEGT. The CDR3 consists of 16 residues. V lost 2 bases, J lost 6 bases, and 13 bases stayed unmatched.